This TCR beta chain was retrieved from a study of graft-versus-host responses after intestinal transplantation. Losses at the gene ends were 4 bases for V and 1 base for J; bases not matched to a gene: 8. Germline V gene data show CDR1 as MNHEY and CDR2 as SMNVEV (reference sequence). This CDR3 contains 16 residues. TCRdb keeps only in-frame clones here, not all; method: immunoSEQ multiplex PCR. The table has approximately 85,000 clones, 85% to 95% seen once. Study outcomes and limitations: Analysis identified GvH clones in recipient marrow, with some appearing first in ileum or blood.

Turning to this clone: Its antigen is undetermined.

The V gene is TRBV27, the J gene TRBJ1-1, with 8 bases that match TRBD1. This specimen consisted of unstimulated CD8+ T cells sorted from spleen or lymph node cells, obtained before transplant. The sequence came from a human donor who was the organ donor for an intestinal transplant. The CDR3 sequence is CASSSGPGTGNTEAFF. DNA of the CDR3: TGTGCCAGCAGTTCCGGCCCGGGGACAGGGAACACTGAAGCTTTCTTT.